A selection of T cell receptor beta chains follows, all from one sample in a study of T cell repertoires in cytomegalovirus infection. No antigen has been assigned to these receptors. MiXCR, applied by TCRdb to the reads, yields one record per CDR3 protein. The sample carries 750,000 to 950,000 distinct CDR3 sequences, under 35% recorded once. Sequences were derived from cultured CD8+ T cells from PBMCs, sampled from culture after CMV antigen stimulation. Receptor source: a human donor in good health (CMV status not recorded). Some clones in this sample may be carry-over from other donors' samples. The CDR3 runs from the conserved cysteine through the conserved F or W. The D gene is left open where the match is weak. Rows give clone size only sometimes, using once, few, many, or a class for an expanded clone.

TRBV4-1,TRBJ1-2,many,TRBD1,TGCGCCAGCAGCCCGACAGGGGGCGGAACCTATGGCTACACCTTC,CASSPTGGGTYGYTF
TRBV5-5,TRBJ1-2,few,TRBD1,TGTGCCAGCAGCTACCGGGACAGTAATAGTTATGGCTACACCTTC,CASSYRDSNSYGYTF
TRBV7-6,TRBJ2-3,-,-,TGTGCCAGCAGCTTCTCCTTAGGGGGGTACACAGATACGCAGTATTTT,CASSFSLGGYTDTQYF
TRBV7-9,TRBJ1-2,-,TRBD1,TGTGCCAGCAGGCAGACCGGGACAGGCGGGGGCTACACCTTC,CASRQTGTGGGYTF
TRBV5-6,TRBJ2-2,-,TRBD1,TGTGCCAGCAGCTTCGGACAGGGCTTCGGCGGGGAGCTGTTTTTT,CASSFGQGFGGELFF
TRBV11-3,TRBJ2-3,few,-,TGTGCCAGCAGCTTAGGTATTAGCGGCGCAGATACGCAGTATTTT,CASSLGISGADTQYF
TRBV5-6,TRBJ2-4,few,TRBD2,TGTGCCAGCAGCTTGAATGAGCGGGAAGCCAAAAACATTCAGTACTTC,CASSLNEREAKNIQYF
TRBV20-1,TRBJ2-5,-,TRBD2,TGCAGTGCCACAAGACTAGCGGGGTTTGAGACCCAGTACTTC,CSATRLAGFETQYF
TRBV2,TRBJ2-3,-,TRBD2,TGTGCCAGCAGGCCAGACCGGGGGGAGAGGGATACGCAGTATTTT,CASRPDRGERDTQYF
TRBV27,TRBJ2-1,-,-,TGTGCCAGCAGTCCGTCACTAGATCCCTACAATGAGCAGTTCTTC,CASSPSLDPYNEQFF
TRBV29-1,TRBJ2-6,-,-,TGCAGCGTTTCTAACGGGACTGCCTGGTCTGGGGCCAACGTCCTGACTTTC,CSVSNGTAWSGANVLTF